These 26 T cell receptor beta chains were all obtained from the same sample, sequenced in a study of T cell responses to AZD1222 COVID-19 vaccine. The data were produced by immunoSEQ multiplex PCR, yet TCRdb's version contains in-frame clones alone and is incomplete. The table includes around 97,000 clones, over 70% detected once. The source was peripheral blood, collected on day 0 of AZD1222 vaccination. These receptors originate from an adult in good health.

The chain has TRBV6-2 or TRBV6-3 and TRBJ1-1; 7 nucleotides line up with TRBD1. CDR1 and CDR2 (germline): MNHEY, SVGEGT. The CDR3 totals 15 residues. V was clipped by 5 bases and J by 0 bases; unmatched bases: 6. The CDR3 DNA is TGTGCCAGCAGTGGGGGACAGCTCATGAACACTGAAGCTTTCTTT. Translated, it gives CASSGGQLMNTEAFF.

This rearrangement joins TRBV18 to TRBJ2-7; no firm D call. CDR3 length: 13 residues. In germline, CDR1 is KGHSH, CDR2 LQKENI. V was pared by 4 bases and J by 3 bases, with 10 bases between. CDR3 in amino acids: CASSRAADYEQYF. The CDR3, as DNA: TGTGCCAGCTCACGGGCCGCTGACTACGAGCAGTACTTC.

CDR3 amino acids: CASSQERSPLHF. The CDR3 DNA reads as TGTGCCAGCAGCCAAGAGCGTTCACCCCTCCACTTT. The V call is TRBV3-1 (or the pseudogene TRBV3-2), the J call TRBJ1-6; D remains ambiguous. V was shortened by 0 bases and J by 9 bases, with 3 bases between the two germline ends. This CDR3 is built from 12 residues. The germline CDR1 and CDR2 sequences are LGHDT and YNNKEL (reference sequence).

The chain recombines TRBV5-1 with TRBJ2-2; D is uncertain. Between the trimmed V and J ends, which lost 0 bases and 7 bases, there was a span of 7 bases. The germline V gene encodes CDR1 SGHRS and CDR2 YFSETQ. This CDR3 region has 13 residues. The CDR3 sequence is CASSLVDNGELFF. The CDR3, as DNA: TGCGCCAGCAGCTTGGTTGACAACGGGGAGCTGTTTTTT.

The genes are TRBV6-5 and TRBJ1-4, with D tentatively TRBD1 (6 bases). There are 13 residues in the CDR3. Per the germline V gene, CDR1 is MNHEY and CDR2 is SVGAGI. The V and J ends lost 8 bases and 7 bases respectively, with 14 bases between them. The CDR3 region has the DNA TGTGCCAGCGGGTTCAGGGGAGGTGAAAAACTGTTTTTT. Translating gives CASGFRGGEKLFF.

V gene TRBV9 combines with J gene TRBJ2-7; D uncertain. This CDR3 is 14 amino acids long. Germline assignment: CDR1 SGDLS and CDR2 YYNGEE. Trimming removed 0 bases at V and 0 bases at J, with 7 bases between. The CDR3: CASSVGLHSYEQYF. CDR3 DNA sequence: TGTGCCAGCAGCGTAGGTCTCCACTCCTACGAGCAGTACTTC.

This chain uses TRBV15 with TRBJ1-2; D might be TRBD1 (5 bases). The V gene lost 1 base and the J gene lost 6 bases, with 6 bases spanning the gap. The CDR3 spans 12 residues. Germline CDR1 reads LNHNV; CDR2 reads YYDKDF (reference sequence). The CDR3 reads CATSRAGNGYTF. DNA of the CDR3: TGTGCCACCAGCAGAGCAGGGAATGGCTACACCTTC.

J is TRBJ2-7 and V is TRBV2, with D possibly called TRBD1 or TRBD2 (5 bases each). Per the germline V gene, CDR1 is SNHLY and CDR2 is FYNNEI. The V gene lost 7 bases and the J gene lost 3 bases, with 10 bases spanning the gap. This CDR3 contains 12 residues. For the CDR3, the DNA is TGTGCCAGCACCAGGGACGTCTACGAGCAGTACTTC. It yields the protein CASTRDVYEQYF.

This chain connects TRBV9 to TRBJ1-2; D is possibly TRBD1 (5 bases). CDR3 length: 13 amino acids. Trimming left V 3 bases short and J 4 bases short, with 10 bases between. The V gene's germline CDR1 is SGDLS and CDR2 YYNGEE. The CDR3 sequence: CASSDDSFYGYTF. CDR3 bases: TGTGCCAGCAGCGACGACAGCTTCTATGGCTACACCTTC.

Here the CDR3 DNA reads TGCGCCAGCAGGAAACAGGGTTCTGCAACTAATGAAAAACTGTTTTTT. This codes for CASRKQGSATNEKLFF. The J gene is TRBJ1-4, the V gene TRBV5-1; D might be TRBD1 (6 bases). Germline values: CDR1 SGHRS, CDR2 YFSETQ. This CDR3 comprises 16 residues. V was pared by 5 bases and J by 0 bases, with 14 bases between.

The chain uses TRBV6-2 or TRBV6-3 and TRBJ2-7; D gene ambiguous. Between the trimmed V and J ends, which lost 2 bases and 6 bases, there was a span of 8 bases. Germline V gene data show CDR1 as MNHEY and CDR2 as SVGEGT. The CDR3 is 12 residues long. CDR3 region: CASSYGPLEQYF. The CDR3 DNA sequence: TGTGCCAGCAGTTACGGTCCCCTCGAGCAGTACTTC.

This sequence joins TRBV10-3 and TRBJ1-3, with D perhaps matching TRBD1 (6 bases). Germline-derived CDR1 and CDR2 are ENHRY and SYGVKD. The CDR3 contains 14 residues. The V gene lost 3 bases and the J gene lost 4 bases, with 10 bases spanning the gap. This chain's CDR3 is CAISEQGAGNTIYF. For the CDR3, the DNA is TGTGCCATCAGTGAACAGGGTGCCGGAAACACCATATATTTT.

In its sample, this clone was seen once. Here the CDR3 reads CASSYSRGGNTEAFF. DNA for the CDR3: TGTGCCAGCAGTTACTCGCGAGGGGGCAACACTGAAGCTTTCTTT. The chain combines TRBV6-2 or TRBV6-3 with TRBJ1-1, with TRBD1 identical over 7 bases. The V segment lost 0 bases and the J segment 2 bases; nucleotides outside the gene matches: 3. This CDR3 contains 15 residues. The germline V gene encodes CDR1 MNHEY and CDR2 SVGEGT.

A single count supports this clone. The chain carries TRBV10-3 and TRBJ2-6; no firm D call. This CDR3 contains 18 residues. The germline V and J ends were trimmed by 8 bases and 0 bases, with 20 bases remaining between them. Germline-derived CDR1 and CDR2 are ENHRY and SYGVKD. The CDR3 DNA is TGTGCCATCTGGGATGGTGTAGGCGAGAACTCTGGGGCCAACGTCCTGACTTTC. This sequence encodes CAIWDGVGENSGANVLTF.

This chain uses TRBV7-9 with TRBJ2-2; 8 bases are shared with TRBD2. The V gene end was trimmed by 1 base and the J gene end by 5 bases; junction bases not matched to a gene: 3. Germline CDR1 reads SEHNR; CDR2 reads FQNEAQ (reference sequence). The CDR3 contains 15 residues. For the CDR3, the DNA is TGTGCCAGCAGCTTAGACGGGAGGGAAACCGGGGAGCTGTTTTTT. It codes for CASSLDGRETGELFF.

The chain is built from TRBV18 and TRBJ2-5, with D unresolved. V gave up 3 bases and J gave up 2 bases, with 10 bases separating them. CDR3 size: 14 residues. CDR1 is KGHSH and CDR2 is LQKENI in the germline V gene. The DNA for the CDR3 is TGTGCCAGCTCACCGAACCGCCGACAAGAGACCCAGTACTTC. Translation gives CASSPNRRQETQYF.

The CDR3 region has the DNA TGTGCCAGCAGCCCCGGTGGGAATTCACCCCTCCACTTT. Protein sequence: CASSPGGNSPLHF. V gene TRBV7-8 combines with J gene TRBJ1-6, with no clear D. The ends were cut back, 5 bases at V and 7 bases at J, with 9 bases in the middle. The CDR3 totals 13 residues. The germline gives CDR1 SGHVS, CDR2 FQNEAQ.

The CDR3 region has the DNA TGTGCCAGCAGCCCGCCGGGTCAACACATGAACACTGAAGCTTTCTTT. Its translation is CASSPPGQHMNTEAFF. The chain has TRBV7-9 and TRBJ1-1, with D unresolved. Per germline, CDR1 SEHNR and CDR2 FQNEAQ (reference sequence). CDR3 length: 16 residues. V dropped 5 bases and J dropped 0 bases, with 16 bases sitting between them.

The CDR3 nucleotides read TGTGCCAGCAAACCCGGGACTAGCGGTTACGAGCAGTACTTC. Amino acids: CASKPGTSGYEQYF. The genes are TRBV28 and TRBJ2-7; 11 bases are shared with TRBD2. Germline V lookup: CDR1 MDHEN, CDR2 SYDVKM. The CDR3 consists of 14 residues. V shed 7 bases, J shed 4 bases, and the junction held 6 bases outside the gene matches.

The rearrangement uses TRBV28 and TRBJ2-1, with D possibly TRBD2 on 6 matching bases. CDR1 is MDHEN, CDR2 SYDVKM, per germline. The CDR3 is 13 residues long. The V and J ends lost 6 bases and 12 bases respectively, with 18 bases between them. Here the CDR3 reads CASSPTAVGGQFF. The CDR3, as DNA: TGTGCCAGCAGCCCTACGGCGGTGGGGGGGCAGTTCTTC.

This clone has only one observation. The chain recombines TRBV27 with TRBJ1-2; no firm D call. Germline V gene lookup returns CDR1 MNHEY and CDR2 SMNVEV (reference sequence). The CDR3 consists of 13 residues. Trimming pared 6 bases from V and 2 bases from J, leaving 10 bases between. The CDR3, as DNA: TGTGCCAGCAGATCCACGGTGAACTATGGCTACACCTTC. Translation: CASRSTVNYGYTF.

The V gene is TRBV29-1, the J gene TRBJ2-3; 7 nucleotides match TRBD1. CDR1 and CDR2 (germline): SQVTM, ANQGSEA. This CDR3 contains 13 residues. Germline trimming cut 7 bases from V and 3 bases from J; bases unmatched to any gene: 7. CDR3 protein: CSATGDGTDTQYF. CDR3 coding DNA: TGCAGCGCCACAGGGGATGGAACAGATACGCAGTATTTT.

The chain has TRBV9 and TRBJ1-1, with 10 positions matching TRBD1. After removal of 2 bases from V and 6 bases from J, the junction contained 10 bases not matched to a gene. The V gene's germline CDR1 is SGDLS and CDR2 YYNGEE. The CDR3 totals 16 residues. CDR3 protein: CASSVAGTGASSEAFF. The DNA for the CDR3 is TGTGCCAGCAGCGTGGCCGGGACAGGGGCCTCCTCTGAAGCTTTCTTT.

The V gene is TRBV7-2, the J gene TRBJ2-7; D could derive from TRBD1 or TRBD2 (5 bases each). The CDR3 is 14 amino acids. V shed 5 bases and J shed 6 bases, with 17 bases lying between them. Per the germline V gene, CDR1 is SGHTA and CDR2 is FQGNSA. CDR3 loop: CASSPDRGMGEQYF. The CDR3 DNA follows: TGTGCCAGCAGCCCGGACCGGGGCATGGGCGAGCAGTACTTC.

V gene TRBV4-3 combines with J gene TRBJ2-7; 7 bases match TRBD2. This CDR3 is built from 16 residues. CDR1 and CDR2 from the germline V gene are LGHNA and YSLEER. The junction had 9 bases not matched to a gene; V was cut back by 4 bases and J by 0 bases. The CDR3, as DNA: TGCGCCAGCAGCCGGCAGCTAGCGGAGAGCTCCTACGAGCAGTACTTC. It yields the protein CASSRQLAESSYEQYF.

This chain uses TRBV4-2 with TRBJ1-2, with D possibly being TRBD1 (5 bases). CDR3 size: 15 residues. V was shortened by 0 bases and J by 3 bases, with 11 bases between the two germline ends. Germline-derived CDR1 and CDR2 are LGHNA and YNFKEQ. CDR3 loop: CASSQEERDDYGYTF. DNA of the CDR3: TGTGCCAGCAGCCAAGAAGAACGGGACGACTATGGCTACACCTTC.